A single sample gave rise to the 21 T cell receptor beta chains below, sequenced in a study of cytomegalovirus exposure and HLA in healthy donors. Primers included in the PCR were 60 Vbeta and 13 Jbeta primers. Generated by immunoSEQ multiplex PCR, the TCRdb table keeps only in-frame clones and is missing some. Altogether some 120,000 clones are present, approximately 80% being singletons, with the ten largest covering less than 3%. Sequenced: PBMCs. These receptors were collected from a man aged 30 to 45 in good health and CMV-seronegative.

The genes are TRBV21-1 and TRBJ1-1. TRBV21-1 is noted as a pseudogene. The CDR3 is made up of 15 amino acids. The CDR3 DNA is TGTGCCAGCAGCAAAGTCGGTGCGAGGGCCCCTGAAGCTTTCTTT. Its protein is CASSKVGARAPEAFF.

V usage is TRBV7-2 and J usage is TRBJ1-2, with 8 bases identical to TRBD1. CDR3 length: 15 residues. Trimming took 1 base from V and 3 from J; bases not matched to a gene: 4. Germline values: CDR1 SGHTA, CDR2 FQGNSA. CDR3: CASSLGTGLYYGYTF. In nucleotides, the CDR3 is TGTGCCAGCAGCTTAGGGACAGGGCTGTACTATGGCTACACCTTC. The full variable domain, with the rest looked up from reference TRBV7-2 and TRBJ1-2, is GAGVSQSPSNKVTEKGKDVELRCDPISGHTALYWYRQSLGQGLEFLIYFQGNSAPDKSGLPSDRFSAERTGGSVSTLTIQRTQQEDSAVYLCASSLGTGLYYGYTFGSGTRLTVV.

The rearrangement links TRBV18 to TRBJ1-2; TRBD1 aligns across 7 bases. The CDR3 is 15 residues long. Germline lookup yields CDR1 KGHSH and CDR2 LQKENI. The trim removed 3 bases at V and 4 bases at J, leaving 8 bases unmatched. The CDR3 DNA follows: TGTGCCAGCTCACCTTGGACAGGATTGGGCTATGGCTACACCTTC. This sequence encodes CASSPWTGLGYGYTF.

The V call is TRBV6-4, the J call TRBJ2-7; D possibly corresponds to TRBD2 (6 bases). CDR1 is MRHNA, CDR2 SNTAGT, per germline. Trimming removed 5 bases at V and 1 base at J, with 12 bases between. The CDR3 covers 14 residues. The CDR3 bases are TGTGCCAGCAGTCGCTCTAGCGAGTCCTACGAGCAGTACTTC. It encodes CASSRSSESYEQYF.

The chain combines TRBV7-8 with TRBJ1-2, with D possibly TRBD1 on 6 matching bases. In germline, CDR1 is SGHVS, CDR2 FQNEAQ. V lost 5 bases to trimming and J lost 8 bases, with 15 bases between them. The CDR3 is 13 amino acids. In nucleotides, the CDR3 is TGTGCCAGCAGCCCAAGGGGGTCGGGAGGCTACACCTTC. Translated, it gives CASSPRGSGGYTF.

Remarks on this clone: The sample has other DNA sequences that encode this CDR3 too. The chain links TRBV18 to TRBJ2-7; perhaps TRBD2 as D (5 bases). The CDR3 is 15 amino acids. V was trimmed by 3 bases and J by 3 bases, leaving 15 bases between them. Germline loops: CDR1 KGHSH, CDR2 LQKENI. The CDR3 loop reads CASSPGSGRVYEQYF. The CDR3 region has the DNA TGTGCCAGCTCACCGGGGAGCGGTCGGGTCTACGAGCAGTACTTC.

This rearrangement joins TRBV29-1 to TRBJ1-1; 7 bases align to TRBD1. Unmatched junction bases numbered 14, after V lost 6 bases and J lost 4 bases. The length of the CDR3 is 15 residues. Germline values: CDR1 SQVTM, CDR2 ANQGSEA. CDR3 in amino acids: CSVKTGLGFVTEAFF. In DNA form, the CDR3 reads TGCAGCGTAAAGACAGGGCTGGGTTTTGTCACTGAAGCTTTCTTT.

The V and J genes are TRBV9 and TRBJ1-3; the match to TRBD1 covers 7 bases. Germline CDR1 reads SGDLS; CDR2 reads YYNGEE. The CDR3 is made up of 15 amino acids. J was trimmed by 3 bases and V by 5 bases; bases with no gene match: 8. CDR3 amino acids: CASSPTGNGGNTIYF. As DNA, the CDR3 is TGTGCCAGCAGTCCGACAGGGAATGGTGGAAACACCATATATTTT.

This clone was observed once. V and J are TRBV4-1 and TRBJ2-1, with D tentatively TRBD2 (5 bases). CDR3 length: 14 amino acids. The V end was cut by 2 bases, the J end by 10 bases, with 15 bases between. The V gene's germline CDR1 is MGHRA and CDR2 YSYEKL. This CDR3 reads CASSQLRGLDEQFF. CDR3 sequence (DNA): TGCGCCAGCAGCCAATTGCGAGGGTTGGACGAGCAGTTCTTC.

The chain joins TRBV7-8 to TRBJ1-4, with D perhaps matching TRBD1 (5 bases). Per the germline V gene, CDR1 is SGHVS and CDR2 is FQNEAQ. CDR3 length: 15 residues. V lost 5 bases and J 6 bases, leaving 16 bases between the germline ends. CDR3 in amino acids: CASSPFGQGHEKLFF. Written as DNA, the CDR3 is TGTGCCAGCAGCCCCTTCGGGCAGGGTCATGAAAAACTGTTTTTT. Variable domain in full (rest from reference TRBV7-8 and TRBJ1-4): GAGVSQSPRYKVAKRGQDVALRCDPISGHVSLFWYQQALGQGPEFLTYFQNEAQLDKSGLPSDRFFAERPEGSVSTLKIQRTQQEDSAVYLCASSPFGQGHEKLFFGSGTQLSVL.

The chain combines TRBV19 with TRBJ2-7, with a possible D match to TRBD2 (5 bases). The CDR3 contains 13 residues. Trimming pared 6 bases from V and 4 bases from J, leaving 13 bases between. Per the germline V gene, CDR1 is LNHDA and CDR2 is SQIVND (reference sequence). The CDR3 DNA is TGTGCCAGTAGAGAGGGATTGGGTTACGAGCAGTACTTC. Protein sequence: CASREGLGYEQYF.

The table lists this clone with a count of one. The J gene is TRBJ1-5, the V gene TRBV2; 8 bases are shared with TRBD1. V lost 4 bases to trimming and J lost 2 bases; unmatched junction nucleotides: 4. Germline-derived CDR1 and CDR2 are SNHLY and FYNNEI. The CDR3 contains 15 residues. CDR3 DNA: TGTGCCAGCAGTGTCAGGGGGCAACGCAATCAGCCCCAGCATTTT. Its protein product is CASSVRGQRNQPQHF.

This chain links TRBV28 with TRBJ2-7; no clear D gene. The V gene lost 1 base and the J gene lost 5 bases, with 3 bases spanning the gap. This CDR3 comprises 11 residues. From germline, CDR1 is MDHEN and CDR2 SYDVKM. The CDR3 region is CASSLLNEQYF. The CDR3, as DNA: TGTGCCAGCAGTTTATTAAACGAGCAGTACTTC.

The V and J genes are TRBV27 and TRBJ1-1, with D possibly matching TRBD1 (5 bases). The germline V gene encodes CDR1 MNHEY and CDR2 SMNVEV (reference sequence). V dropped 5 bases and J dropped 4 bases, with 8 bases sitting between them. The CDR3 has 12 residues. The CDR3 bases are TGTGCCAGCAGTAGGGGAGGCACTGAAGCTTTCTTT. Its translation is CASSRGGTEAFF.

The V call is TRBV5-4, the J call TRBJ2-5; 7 nucleotides match TRBD1. The CDR3 is made up of 15 amino acids. Trimming cost V 0 bases and J 2 bases; bases outside gene matches: 4. Germline CDR1 and CDR2: SGHNT and YYREEE (reference sequence). The CDR3 here is CASSLGARGQETQYF. In nucleotides, the CDR3 is TGTGCCAGCAGCTTGGGGGCCAGGGGGCAAGAGACCCAGTACTTC. The full variable domain, with the rest looked up from reference TRBV5-4 and TRBJ2-5, is ETGVTQSPTHLIKTRGQQVTLRCSSQSGHNTVSWYQQALGQGPQFIFQYYREEENGRGNFPPRFSGLQFPNYSSELNVNALELDDSALYLCASSLGARGQETQYFGPGTRLLVL.

The J gene is TRBJ2-7, the V gene TRBV7-6; 8 bases are a match to TRBD1. Trimming cost V 3 bases and J 2 bases; bases outside gene matches: 15. This CDR3 is built from 18 residues. Germline loops: CDR1 SGHVS, CDR2 FNYEAQ. The chain's CDR3 is CASSLRGPDRVIAYEQYF. CDR3 bases: TGTGCCAGCAGCTTGCGTGGGCCGGACAGGGTCATCGCCTACGAGCAGTACTTC.

The DNA of the CDR3 is TGTGCCAGCAGAACGGGACAGATGAGCTCCTACGAGCAGTACTTC. Its translation is CASRTGQMSSYEQYF. The gene calls are TRBV6-1 and TRBJ2-7; TRBD1 agrees at 7 bases. V lost 6 bases to trimming and J lost 0 bases; unmatched junction nucleotides: 8. CDR1 is MNHNS and CDR2 is SASEGT in the germline V gene. The CDR3 extends over 15 amino acids.

This chain links TRBV12-5 with TRBJ1-4, with unresolved D. This CDR3 contains 16 residues. Trimming cost V 0 bases and J 4 bases, with 12 bases left between them. The germline CDR1 and CDR2 sequences are LGHNT and FRNRAP. The CDR3 region is CASGLVHGGINEKLFF. CDR3 DNA: TGTGCTAGTGGTTTGGTACATGGAGGAATTAATGAAAAACTGTTTTTT.

The chain is built from TRBV28 and TRBJ2-3; D call uncertain. The germline CDR1 and CDR2 sequences are MDHEN and SYDVKM. The CDR3 has 16 residues. V dropped 3 bases and J dropped 4 bases, with 17 bases sitting between them. CDR3 sequence (DNA): TGTGCCAGCAGTTTCACTGCCATCCTGGGCCCAGATACGCAGTATTTT. It is translated as CASSFTAILGPDTQYF.

This clone was seen once. V usage is TRBV10-1 and J usage is TRBJ2-5; a possible D gene is TRBD2 (6 bases). The J call is in doubt because the DNA end fits TRBJ2-7 better. Germline lookup yields CDR1 WNHNN and CDR2 SYGVQD (reference sequence). The CDR3 length is 13 residues. Here the CDR3 reads CASSDVTGDEQYF. The CDR3 DNA follows: TGCGCCAGCAGTGATGTGACGGGAGACGAGCAGTACTTC.

The chain recombines TRBV9 with TRBJ2-7; D is possibly TRBD1 (6 bases). V lost 2 bases to trimming and J lost 3 bases, with 15 bases between them. Germline assignment: CDR1 SGDLS and CDR2 YYNGEE. The CDR3 runs 15 residues. CDR3 coding DNA: TGTGCCAGCAGCGTGGGGGCAGGGCCTAACTACGAGCAGTACTTC. Translated, it gives CASSVGAGPNYEQYF.